At least ten counts were recorded for the clone carrying this T cell receptor (beta chain). The sample is drawn from a study of blood T cell repertoires in COVID-19. Overall study context: From the United States, Italy and Spain came samples of acute and convalescent COVID-19. T cells, B-cell-depleted T cells, or PBMCs supplied cDNA or gDNA.

This CDR3 spans 14 amino acids. In germline, CDR1 is SGHNT, CDR2 YYREEE (reference sequence). The ends lost 4 bases at V and 9 bases at J; junction bases unmatched: 5. Original processing methods: From reference gene primer amplification, estimates of nucleated cell counts were derived. TCRdb's copy holds only in-frame clones and misses some; the assay was immunoSEQ multiplex PCR. V and J calls and clone size are given by that table; D and trimming were obtained from the DNA. The sample has approximately 130,000 clones; 86% are singletons. This clonotype originated in a woman aged 50 to 60 who had recovered from COVID-19. J is TRBJ1-6 and V is TRBV5-4, with 9 nucleotides matching TRBD1. Sequencing used peripheral blood. The DNA of the CDR3 is TGTGCCAGCAGCAAGGGACAGGGCGCTTCACCCCTCCACTTT. Protein product: CASSKGQGASPLHF.